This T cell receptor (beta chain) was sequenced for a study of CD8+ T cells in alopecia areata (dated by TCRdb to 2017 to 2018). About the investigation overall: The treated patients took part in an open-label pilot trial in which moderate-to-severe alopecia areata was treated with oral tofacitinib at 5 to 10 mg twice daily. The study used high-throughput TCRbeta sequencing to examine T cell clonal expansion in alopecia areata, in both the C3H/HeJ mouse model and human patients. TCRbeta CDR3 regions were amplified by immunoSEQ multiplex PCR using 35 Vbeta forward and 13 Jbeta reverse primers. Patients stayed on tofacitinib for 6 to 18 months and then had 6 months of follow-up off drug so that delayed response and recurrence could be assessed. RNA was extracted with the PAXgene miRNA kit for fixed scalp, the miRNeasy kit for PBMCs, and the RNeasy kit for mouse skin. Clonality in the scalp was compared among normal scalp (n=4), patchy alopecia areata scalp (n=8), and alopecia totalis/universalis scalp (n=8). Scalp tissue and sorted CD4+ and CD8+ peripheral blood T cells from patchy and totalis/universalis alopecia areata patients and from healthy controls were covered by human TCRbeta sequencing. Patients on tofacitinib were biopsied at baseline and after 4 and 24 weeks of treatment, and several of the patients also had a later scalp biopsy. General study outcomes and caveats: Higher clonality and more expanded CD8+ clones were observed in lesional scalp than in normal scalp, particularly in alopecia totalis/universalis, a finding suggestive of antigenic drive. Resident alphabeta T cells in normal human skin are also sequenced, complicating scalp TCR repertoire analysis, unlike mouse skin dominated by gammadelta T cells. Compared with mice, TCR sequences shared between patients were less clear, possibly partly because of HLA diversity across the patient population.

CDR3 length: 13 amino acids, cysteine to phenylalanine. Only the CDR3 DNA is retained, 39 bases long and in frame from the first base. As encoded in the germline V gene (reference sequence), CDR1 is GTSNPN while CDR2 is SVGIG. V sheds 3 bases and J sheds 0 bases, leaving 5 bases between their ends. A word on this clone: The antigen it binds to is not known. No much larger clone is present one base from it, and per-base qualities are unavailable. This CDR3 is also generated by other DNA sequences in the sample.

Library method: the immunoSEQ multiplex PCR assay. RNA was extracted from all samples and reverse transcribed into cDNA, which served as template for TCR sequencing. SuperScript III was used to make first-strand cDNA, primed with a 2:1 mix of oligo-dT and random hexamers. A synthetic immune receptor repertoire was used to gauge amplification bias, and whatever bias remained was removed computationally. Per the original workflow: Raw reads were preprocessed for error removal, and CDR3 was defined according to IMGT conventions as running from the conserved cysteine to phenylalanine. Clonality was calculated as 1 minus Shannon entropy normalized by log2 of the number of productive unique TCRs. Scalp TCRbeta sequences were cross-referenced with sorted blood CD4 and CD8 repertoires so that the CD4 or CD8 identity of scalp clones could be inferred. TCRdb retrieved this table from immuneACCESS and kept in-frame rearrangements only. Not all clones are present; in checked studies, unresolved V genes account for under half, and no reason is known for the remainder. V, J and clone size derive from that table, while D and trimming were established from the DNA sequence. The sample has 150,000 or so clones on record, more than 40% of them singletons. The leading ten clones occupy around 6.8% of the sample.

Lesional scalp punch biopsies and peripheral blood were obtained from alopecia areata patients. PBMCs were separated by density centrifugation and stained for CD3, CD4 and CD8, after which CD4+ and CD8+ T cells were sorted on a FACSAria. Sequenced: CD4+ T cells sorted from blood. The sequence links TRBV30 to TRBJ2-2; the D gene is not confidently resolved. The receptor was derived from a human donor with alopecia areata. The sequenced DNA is TGTGCCTGGAGAGGTGCGAACACCGGGGAGCTGTTTTTT. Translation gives CAWRGANTGELFF.